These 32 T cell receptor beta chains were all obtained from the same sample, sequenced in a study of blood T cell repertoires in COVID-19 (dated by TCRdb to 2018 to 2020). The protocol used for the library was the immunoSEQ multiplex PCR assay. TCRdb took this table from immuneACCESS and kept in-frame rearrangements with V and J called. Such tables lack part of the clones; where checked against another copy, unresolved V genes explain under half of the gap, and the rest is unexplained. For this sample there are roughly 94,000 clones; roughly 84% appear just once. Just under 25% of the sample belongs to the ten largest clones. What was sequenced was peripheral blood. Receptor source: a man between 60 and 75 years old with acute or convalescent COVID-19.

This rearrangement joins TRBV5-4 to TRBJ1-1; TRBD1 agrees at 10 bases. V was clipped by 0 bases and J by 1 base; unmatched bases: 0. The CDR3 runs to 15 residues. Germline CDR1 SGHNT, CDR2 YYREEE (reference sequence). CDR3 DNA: TGTGCCAGCAGCTTGGGACAGGGGGCGAACACTGAAGCTTTCTTT. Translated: CASSLGQGANTEAFF.

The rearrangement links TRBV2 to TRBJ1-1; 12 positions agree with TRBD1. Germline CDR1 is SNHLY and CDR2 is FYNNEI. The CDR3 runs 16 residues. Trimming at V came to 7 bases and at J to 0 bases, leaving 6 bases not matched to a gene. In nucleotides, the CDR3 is TGTGCCAGCACAGGGGGGACAGGGGGCGTGAACACTGAAGCTTTCTTT. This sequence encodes CASTGGTGGVNTEAFF.

In nucleotides, the CDR3 is TGCGCCAGCAGCGAGGACAGGGGAAAAGGTAATGAAAAACTGTTTTTT. Amino acids: CASSEDRGKGNEKLFF. The genes are TRBV5-1 and TRBJ1-4; 9 nucleotides line up with TRBD1. V trimming: 4 bases; J trimming: 4 bases; junction bases outside the gene matches: 8. CDR3 length equals 16 residues. Per germline, CDR1 SGHRS and CDR2 YFSETQ.

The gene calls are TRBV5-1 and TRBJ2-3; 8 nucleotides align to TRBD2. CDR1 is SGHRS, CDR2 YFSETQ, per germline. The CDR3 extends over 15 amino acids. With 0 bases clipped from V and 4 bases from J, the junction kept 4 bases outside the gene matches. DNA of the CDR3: TGCGCCAGCAGCTTGGAGGGGACTAGTTCAGATACGCAGTATTTT. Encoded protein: CASSLEGTSSDTQYF. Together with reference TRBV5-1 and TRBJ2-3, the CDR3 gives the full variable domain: KAGVTQTPRYLIKTRGQQVTLSCSPISGHRSVSWYQQTPGQGLQFLFEYFSETQRNKGNFPGRFSGRQFSNSRSEMNVSTLELGDSALYLCASSLEGTSSDTQYFGPGTRLTVL.

The CDR3 DNA reads TGTGCCAGCAGCGACAGGGTTGTGAGCAATCAGCCCCAGCATTTT. Encoded protein: CASSDRVVSNQPQHF. This rearrangement joins TRBV28 to TRBJ1-5; TRBD1 matches 7 bases. CDR1 and CDR2 from the germline V gene are MDHEN and SYDVKM. This CDR3 has 15 amino acids. The junction had 6 bases not matched to a gene; V was cut back by 6 bases and J by 1 base.

CDR3 residues: CASSLPGGGNSPLHF. CDR3 nucleotide sequence: TGTGCCAGCAGCTTGCCGGGAGGGGGGAATTCACCCCTCCACTTT. The rearrangement links TRBV5-4 to TRBJ1-6; D perhaps matches TRBD1 (6 bases). V lost 1 base and J 7 bases, leaving 12 bases between the germline ends. This CDR3 is built from 15 residues. Germline V CDR1 and CDR2: SGHNT, YYREEE (reference sequence).

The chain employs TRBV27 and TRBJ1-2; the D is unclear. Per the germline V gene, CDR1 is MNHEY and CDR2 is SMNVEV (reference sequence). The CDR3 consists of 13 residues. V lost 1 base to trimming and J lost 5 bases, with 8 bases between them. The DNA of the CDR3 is TGTGCCAGCAGTTTATTCCCAGGTTATGGCTACACCTTC. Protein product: CASSLFPGYGYTF.

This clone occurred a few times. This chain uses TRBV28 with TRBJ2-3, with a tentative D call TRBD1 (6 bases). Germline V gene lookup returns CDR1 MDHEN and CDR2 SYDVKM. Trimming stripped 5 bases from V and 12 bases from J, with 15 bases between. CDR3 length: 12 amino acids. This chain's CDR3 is CASSRAWGRQYF. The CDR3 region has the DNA TGTGCCAGCAGTAGGGCCTGGGGGCGCCAGTATTTT.

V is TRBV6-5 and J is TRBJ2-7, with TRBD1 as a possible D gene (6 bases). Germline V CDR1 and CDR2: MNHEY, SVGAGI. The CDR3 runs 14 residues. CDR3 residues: CASRLTGKSFEQYV. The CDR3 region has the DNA TGTGCCAGCAGGCTAACAGGGAAATCCTTCGAGCAGTACGTC.

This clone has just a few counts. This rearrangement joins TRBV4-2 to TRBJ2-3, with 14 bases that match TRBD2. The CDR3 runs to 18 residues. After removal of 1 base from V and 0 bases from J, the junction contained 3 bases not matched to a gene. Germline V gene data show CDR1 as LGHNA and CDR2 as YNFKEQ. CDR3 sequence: CASSQGLAGGPSTDTQYF. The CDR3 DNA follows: TGTGCCAGCAGCCAAGGACTAGCGGGGGGGCCTAGCACAGATACGCAGTATTTT.

The CDR3, as DNA: TGTGCCAGCAGCGTATCAGGACAGGGATTAGATACGCAGTATTTT. Protein: CASSVSGQGLDTQYF. The rearrangement joins TRBV9 to TRBJ2-3; TRBD1 matches at 8 bases. The CDR3 has 15 residues. Germline V gene data show CDR1 as SGDLS and CDR2 as YYNGEE. V dropped 1 base and J dropped 5; count of bases not matched to a gene: 6.

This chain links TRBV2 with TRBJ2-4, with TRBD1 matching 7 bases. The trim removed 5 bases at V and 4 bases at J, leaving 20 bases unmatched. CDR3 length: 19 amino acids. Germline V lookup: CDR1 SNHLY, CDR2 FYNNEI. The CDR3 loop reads CASSFERIRPGTEKNIQYF. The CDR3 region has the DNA TGTGCCAGCAGTTTTGAGAGGATTCGCCCCGGGACAGAGAAAAACATTCAGTACTTC.

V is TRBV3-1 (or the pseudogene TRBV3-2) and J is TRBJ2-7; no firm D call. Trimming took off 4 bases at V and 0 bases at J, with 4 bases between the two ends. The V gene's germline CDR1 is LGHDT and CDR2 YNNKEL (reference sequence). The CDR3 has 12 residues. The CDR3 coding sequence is TGTGCCAGCAGCCTGAGCTCCTACGAGCAGTACTTC. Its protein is CASSLSSYEQYF.

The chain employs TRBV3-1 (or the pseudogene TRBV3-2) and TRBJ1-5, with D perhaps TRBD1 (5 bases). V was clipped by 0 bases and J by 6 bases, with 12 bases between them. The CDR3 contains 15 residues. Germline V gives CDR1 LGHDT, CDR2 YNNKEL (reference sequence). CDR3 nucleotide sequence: TGTGCCAGCAGCCAAGATCTAGGGGTATCTCAGCCCCAGCATTTT. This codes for CASSQDLGVSQPQHF.

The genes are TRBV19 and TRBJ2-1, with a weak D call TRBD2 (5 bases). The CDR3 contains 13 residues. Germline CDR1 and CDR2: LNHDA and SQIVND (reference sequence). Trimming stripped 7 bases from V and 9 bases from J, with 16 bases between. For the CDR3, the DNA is TGTGCCAGTATGGGCGCTTCACGGGGTGAGCAGTTCTTC. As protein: CASMGASRGEQFF.

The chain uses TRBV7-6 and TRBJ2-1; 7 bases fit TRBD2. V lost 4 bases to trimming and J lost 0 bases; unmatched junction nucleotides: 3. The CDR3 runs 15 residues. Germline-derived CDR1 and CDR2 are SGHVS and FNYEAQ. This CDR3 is CASSYSGASYNEQFF. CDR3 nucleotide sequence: TGTGCCAGCAGCTACAGCGGGGCCTCCTACAATGAGCAGTTCTTC.

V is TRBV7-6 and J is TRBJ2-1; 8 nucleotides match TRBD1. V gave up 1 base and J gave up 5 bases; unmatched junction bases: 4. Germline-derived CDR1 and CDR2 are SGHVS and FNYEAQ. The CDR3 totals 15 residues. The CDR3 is CASSLVGTGNNEQFF. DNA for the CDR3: TGTGCCAGCAGCTTAGTGGGGACAGGTAACAATGAGCAGTTCTTC.

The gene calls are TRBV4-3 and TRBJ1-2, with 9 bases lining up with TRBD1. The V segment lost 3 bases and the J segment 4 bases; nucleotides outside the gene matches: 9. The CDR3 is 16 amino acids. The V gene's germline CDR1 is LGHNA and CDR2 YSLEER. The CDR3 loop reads CASSQLGQGSAYGYTF. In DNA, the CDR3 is TGCGCCAGCAGCCAGTTGGGACAGGGAAGCGCCTATGGCTACACCTTC.

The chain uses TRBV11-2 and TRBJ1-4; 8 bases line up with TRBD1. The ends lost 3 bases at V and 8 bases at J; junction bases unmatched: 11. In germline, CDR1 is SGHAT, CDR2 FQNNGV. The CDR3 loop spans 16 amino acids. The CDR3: CASSLTGTGPGEKLFF. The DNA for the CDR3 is TGTGCCAGCAGCTTGACCGGGACAGGTCCGGGAGAAAAACTGTTTTTT.

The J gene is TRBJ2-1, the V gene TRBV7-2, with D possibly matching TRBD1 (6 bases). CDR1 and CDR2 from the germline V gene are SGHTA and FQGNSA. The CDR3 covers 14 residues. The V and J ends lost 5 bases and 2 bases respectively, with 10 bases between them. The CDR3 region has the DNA TGTGCCAGCAGCCAAGGACAGACCTACAATGAGCAGTTCTTC. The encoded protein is CASSQGQTYNEQFF. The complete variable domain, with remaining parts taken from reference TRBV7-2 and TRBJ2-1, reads GAGVSQSPSNKVTEKGKDVELRCDPISGHTALYWYRQSLGQGLEFLIYFQGNSAPDKSGLPSDRFSAERTGGSVSTLTIQRTQQEDSAVYLCASSQGQTYNEQFFGPGTRLTVL.

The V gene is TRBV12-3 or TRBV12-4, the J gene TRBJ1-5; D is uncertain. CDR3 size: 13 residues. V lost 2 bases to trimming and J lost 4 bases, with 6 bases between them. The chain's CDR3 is CASSLSGNQPQHF. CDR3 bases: TGTGCCAGCAGTTTAAGCGGTAATCAGCCCCAGCATTTT.

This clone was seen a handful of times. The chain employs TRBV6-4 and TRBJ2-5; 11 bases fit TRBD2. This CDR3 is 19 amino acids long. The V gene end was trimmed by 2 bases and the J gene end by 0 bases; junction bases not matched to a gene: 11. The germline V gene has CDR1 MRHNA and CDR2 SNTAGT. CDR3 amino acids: CASSDVASGGSNNQETQYF. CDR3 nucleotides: TGTGCCAGCAGTGACGTAGCTAGCGGGGGGTCAAACAACCAAGAGACCCAGTACTTC.

The CDR3 here is CASSPRQAFNQPQHF. CDR3 nucleotides: TGTGCCAGTAGTCCGCGACAGGCCTTCAATCAGCCCCAGCATTTT. The chain combines TRBV19 with TRBJ1-5, with D possibly matching TRBD1 (6 bases). The V end was cut by 5 bases, the J end by 3 bases, with 14 bases between. CDR1 and CDR2 (germline): LNHDA, SQIVND (reference sequence). The CDR3 spans 15 residues.

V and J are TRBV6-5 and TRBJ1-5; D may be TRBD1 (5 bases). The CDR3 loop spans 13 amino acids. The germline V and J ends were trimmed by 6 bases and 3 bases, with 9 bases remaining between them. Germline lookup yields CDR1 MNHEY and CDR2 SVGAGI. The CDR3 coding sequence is TGTGCCAGCAGCGGACAAGTCAATCAGCCCCAGCATTTT. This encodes CASSGQVNQPQHF.

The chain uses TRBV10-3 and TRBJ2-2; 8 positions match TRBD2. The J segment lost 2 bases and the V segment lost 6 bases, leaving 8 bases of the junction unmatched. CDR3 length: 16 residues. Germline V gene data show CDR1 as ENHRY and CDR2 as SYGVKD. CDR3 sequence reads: CAIRDPGLDNTGELFF. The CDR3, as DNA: TGTGCCATCAGGGACCCGGGACTAGATAACACCGGGGAGCTGTTTTTT.

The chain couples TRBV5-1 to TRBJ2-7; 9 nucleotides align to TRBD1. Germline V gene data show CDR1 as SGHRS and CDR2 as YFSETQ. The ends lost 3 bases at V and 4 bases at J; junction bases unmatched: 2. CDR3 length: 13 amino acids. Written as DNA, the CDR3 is TGCGCCAGCAGCTCAGACAGGGGGTACGAGCAGTACTTC. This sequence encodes CASSSDRGYEQYF.

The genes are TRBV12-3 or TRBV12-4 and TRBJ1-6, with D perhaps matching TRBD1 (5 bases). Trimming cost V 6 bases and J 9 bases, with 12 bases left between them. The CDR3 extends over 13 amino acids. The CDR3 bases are TGTGCCAGCAGCCCCCCTAGGGGTTCACCCCTCCACTTT. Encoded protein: CASSPPRGSPLHF.

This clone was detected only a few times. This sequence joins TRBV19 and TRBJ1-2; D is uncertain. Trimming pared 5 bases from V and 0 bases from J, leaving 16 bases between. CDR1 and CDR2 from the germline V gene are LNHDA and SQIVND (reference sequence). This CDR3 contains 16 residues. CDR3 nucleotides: TGTGCCAGTAGTGAACCGAGTTTGGGCTCTAACTATGGCTACACCTTC. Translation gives CASSEPSLGSNYGYTF.

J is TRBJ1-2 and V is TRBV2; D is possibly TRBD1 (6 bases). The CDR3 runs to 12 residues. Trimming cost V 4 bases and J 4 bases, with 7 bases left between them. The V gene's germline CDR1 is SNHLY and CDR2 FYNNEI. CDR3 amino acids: CASSVDSYGYTF. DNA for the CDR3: TGTGCCAGCAGTGTGGACAGCTATGGCTACACCTTC.

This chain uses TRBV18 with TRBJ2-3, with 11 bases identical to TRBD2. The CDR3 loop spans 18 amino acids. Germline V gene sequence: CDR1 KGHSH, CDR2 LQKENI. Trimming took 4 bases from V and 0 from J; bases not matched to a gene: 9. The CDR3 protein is CASSRPSSGGRSTDTQYF. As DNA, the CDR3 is TGTGCCAGCTCACGACCGTCTAGCGGGGGGCGAAGCACAGATACGCAGTATTTT.

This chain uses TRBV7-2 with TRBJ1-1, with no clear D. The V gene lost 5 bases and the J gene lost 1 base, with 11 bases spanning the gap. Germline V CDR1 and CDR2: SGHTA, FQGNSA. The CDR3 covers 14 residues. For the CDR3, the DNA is TGTGCCAGCAGCGCCGGACTTTCGAACACTGAAGCTTTCTTT. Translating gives CASSAGLSNTEAFF.

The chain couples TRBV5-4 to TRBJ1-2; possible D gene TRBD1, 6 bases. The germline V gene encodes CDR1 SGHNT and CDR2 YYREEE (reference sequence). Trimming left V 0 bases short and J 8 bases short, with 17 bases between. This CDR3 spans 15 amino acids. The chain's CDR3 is CASSLETGIGGGYTF. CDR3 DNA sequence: TGTGCCAGCAGCTTGGAGACAGGAATAGGTGGAGGCTACACCTTC.